Described below is a single T cell receptor (beta chain) sequence and its context. Vbeta (60) and Jbeta (13) primers were used in the PCR. The assay was immunoSEQ multiplex PCR, and TCRdb's table has in-frame clones only and misses some. The data show fewer than 250,000 clones, around 75% seen once. The data derive from a study of cytomegalovirus exposure and HLA in healthy donors. This TCR derives from a woman in her thirties in good health and CMV-seropositive. The specimen was PBMCs.

This CDR3 reads CASSLGAGAAEQYF. The CDR3 region has the DNA TGTGCCAGCAGCTTGGGGGCGGGAGCGGCCGAGCAGTACTTC. The chain combines TRBV7-2 with TRBJ2-5, with D maybe TRBD2 (7 bases). The J call is doubtful: the DNA matches TRBJ2-7 better. The length of the CDR3 is 14 residues. Germline V gene data show CDR1 as SGHTA and CDR2 as FQGNSA.